Given below is one TCR beta chain in context. What it binds is not known. Treatment noted: oral pan-JAK inhibitor, 5-10 mg twice daily. The data were taken from a study of CD8+ T cells in alopecia areata. The wider study: The share of scalp area affected provided the severity score for treated patients. Regarding the study as a whole: Scalp samples also yield sequences from resident alphabeta T cells of normal skin. Persistence during tofacitinib was seen for many expanded lesional clones in scalp and blood. Scalp clonality decreased significantly with tofacitinib, and so did expanded CD8+ clones among the top 100.

Following extraction, RNA underwent reverse transcription to cDNA, which served as the sequencing template. Sequencing was performed with immunoSEQ multiplex PCR; in TCRdb, only in-frame clones are kept and a portion is missing. The sample contains around 200,000 clones, 40% to 65% of which appear only once. Source: CD8+ T cells sorted from blood, taken at week 24, from a patient treated with tofacitinib. The TCR was taken from a human donor with alopecia areata.

CDR3: CASSYRPYEQYF. The CDR3 nucleotides are TGTGCCAGCAGTTACAGGCCTTACGAGCAGTACTTC. The V call is TRBV2, the J call TRBJ2-7; maybe TRBD1 (5 bases). Trimming removed 5 bases from V and 4 bases from J, with 9 bases in between. Per germline, CDR1 SNHLY and CDR2 FYNNEI. The CDR3 extends over 12 amino acids.